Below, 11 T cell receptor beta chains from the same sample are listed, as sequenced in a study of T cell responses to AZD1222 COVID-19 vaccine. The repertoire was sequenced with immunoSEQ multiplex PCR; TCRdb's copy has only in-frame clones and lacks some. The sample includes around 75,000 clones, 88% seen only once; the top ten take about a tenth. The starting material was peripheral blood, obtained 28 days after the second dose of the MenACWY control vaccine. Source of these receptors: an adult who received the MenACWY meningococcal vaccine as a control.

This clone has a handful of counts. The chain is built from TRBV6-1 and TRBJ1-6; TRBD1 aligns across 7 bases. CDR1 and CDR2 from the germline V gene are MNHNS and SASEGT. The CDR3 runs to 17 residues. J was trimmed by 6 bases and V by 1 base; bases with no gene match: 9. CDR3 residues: CASSEVGGRGFNSPLHF. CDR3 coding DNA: TGTGCCAGCAGTGAAGTGGGCGGCAGGGGGTTTAATTCACCCCTCCACTTT.

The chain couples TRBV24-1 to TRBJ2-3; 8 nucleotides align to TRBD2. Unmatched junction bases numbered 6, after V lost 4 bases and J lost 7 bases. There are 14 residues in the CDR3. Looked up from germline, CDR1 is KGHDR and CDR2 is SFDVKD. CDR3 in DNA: TGTGCCACCAGTGAAACGGGGGGGCCCCATACGCAGTATTTT. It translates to CATSETGGPHTQYF.

CDR3 bases: TGTGCCAGCAGCTCTCGACTAGCGGGGGGCCTCGATGAGCAGTTCTTC. It translates to CASSSRLAGGLDEQFF. J is TRBJ2-1 and V is TRBV13; 13 nucleotides line up with TRBD2. Germline V gene lookup returns CDR1 PRHDT and CDR2 FYEKMQ (reference sequence). The CDR3 consists of 16 residues. Trimming at V came to 4 bases and at J to 8 bases, leaving 8 bases not matched to a gene.

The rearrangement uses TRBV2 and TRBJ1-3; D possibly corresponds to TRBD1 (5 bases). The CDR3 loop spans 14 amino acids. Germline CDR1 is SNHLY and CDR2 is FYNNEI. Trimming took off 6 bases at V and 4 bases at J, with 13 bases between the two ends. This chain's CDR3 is CASSLTAQGNTIYF. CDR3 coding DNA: TGTGCCAGCAGCCTGACAGCACAAGGAAACACCATATATTTT.

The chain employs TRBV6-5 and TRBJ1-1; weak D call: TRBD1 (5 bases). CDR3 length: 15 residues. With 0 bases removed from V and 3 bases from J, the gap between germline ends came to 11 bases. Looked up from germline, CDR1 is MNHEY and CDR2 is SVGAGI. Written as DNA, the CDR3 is TGTGCCAGCAGTTACTCTTCGGGGCGGTACACTGAAGCTTTCTTT. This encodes CASSYSSGRYTEAFF.

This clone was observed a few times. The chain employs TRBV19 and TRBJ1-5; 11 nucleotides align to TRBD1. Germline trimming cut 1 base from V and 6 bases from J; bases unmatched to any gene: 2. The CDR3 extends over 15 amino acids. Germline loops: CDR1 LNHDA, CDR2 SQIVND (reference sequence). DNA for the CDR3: TGTGCCAGTAGTATAGGGACAGGGGGCGGTCAGCCCCAGCATTTT. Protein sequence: CASSIGTGGGQPQHF.

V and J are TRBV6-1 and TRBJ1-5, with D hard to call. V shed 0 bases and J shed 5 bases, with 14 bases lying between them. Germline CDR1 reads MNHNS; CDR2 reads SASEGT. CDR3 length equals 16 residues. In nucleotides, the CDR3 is TGTGCCAGCAGTGAAGCTAAGACACGGGCCGATCAGCCCCAGCATTTT. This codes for CASSEAKTRADQPQHF.

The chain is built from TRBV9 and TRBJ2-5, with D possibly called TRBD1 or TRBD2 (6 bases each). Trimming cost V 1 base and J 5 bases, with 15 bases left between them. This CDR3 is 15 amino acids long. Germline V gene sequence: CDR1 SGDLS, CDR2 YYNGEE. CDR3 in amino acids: CASSVLGQGGETQYF. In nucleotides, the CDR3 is TGTGCCAGCAGCGTATTGGGCCAAGGGGGGGAGACCCAGTACTTC.

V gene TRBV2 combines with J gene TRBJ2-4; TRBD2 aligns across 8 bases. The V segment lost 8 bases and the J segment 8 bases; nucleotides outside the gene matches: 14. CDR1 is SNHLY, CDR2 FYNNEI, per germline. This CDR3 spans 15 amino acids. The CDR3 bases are TGTGCCAGCCTTTGGGCGCCGGGACTAGGAGACATTCAGTACTTC. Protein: CASLWAPGLGDIQYF.

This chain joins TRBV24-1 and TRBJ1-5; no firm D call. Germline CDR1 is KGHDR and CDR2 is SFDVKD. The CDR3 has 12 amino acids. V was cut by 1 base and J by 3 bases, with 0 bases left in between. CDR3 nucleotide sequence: TGTGCCACCAGTGATTTCAATCAGCCCCAGCATTTT. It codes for CATSDFNQPQHF.

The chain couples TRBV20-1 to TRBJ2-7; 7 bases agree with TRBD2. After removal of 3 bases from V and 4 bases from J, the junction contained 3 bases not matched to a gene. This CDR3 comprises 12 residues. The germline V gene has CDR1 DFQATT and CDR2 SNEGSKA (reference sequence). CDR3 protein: CSASLRGYEQYF. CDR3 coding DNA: TGCAGTGCTAGTTTGCGGGGGTACGAGCAGTACTTC.